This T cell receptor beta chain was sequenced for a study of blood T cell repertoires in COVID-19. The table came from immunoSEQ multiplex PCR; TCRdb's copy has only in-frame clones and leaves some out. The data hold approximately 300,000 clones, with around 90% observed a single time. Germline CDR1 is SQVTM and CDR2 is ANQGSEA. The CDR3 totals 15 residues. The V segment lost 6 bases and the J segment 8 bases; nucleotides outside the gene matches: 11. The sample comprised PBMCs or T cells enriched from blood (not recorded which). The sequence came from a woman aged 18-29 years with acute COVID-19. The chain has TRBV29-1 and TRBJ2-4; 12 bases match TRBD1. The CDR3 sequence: CSVARGTGGEDIQYF. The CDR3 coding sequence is TGCAGCGTCGCACGTGGGACAGGGGGCGAGGACATTCAGTACTTC. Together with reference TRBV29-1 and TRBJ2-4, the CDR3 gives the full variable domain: SAVISQKPSRDICQRGTSLTIQCQVDSQVTMMFWYRQQPGQSLTLIATANQGSEATYESGFVIDKFPISRPNLTFSTLTVSNMSPEDSSIYLCSVARGTGGEDIQYFGAGTRLSVL.